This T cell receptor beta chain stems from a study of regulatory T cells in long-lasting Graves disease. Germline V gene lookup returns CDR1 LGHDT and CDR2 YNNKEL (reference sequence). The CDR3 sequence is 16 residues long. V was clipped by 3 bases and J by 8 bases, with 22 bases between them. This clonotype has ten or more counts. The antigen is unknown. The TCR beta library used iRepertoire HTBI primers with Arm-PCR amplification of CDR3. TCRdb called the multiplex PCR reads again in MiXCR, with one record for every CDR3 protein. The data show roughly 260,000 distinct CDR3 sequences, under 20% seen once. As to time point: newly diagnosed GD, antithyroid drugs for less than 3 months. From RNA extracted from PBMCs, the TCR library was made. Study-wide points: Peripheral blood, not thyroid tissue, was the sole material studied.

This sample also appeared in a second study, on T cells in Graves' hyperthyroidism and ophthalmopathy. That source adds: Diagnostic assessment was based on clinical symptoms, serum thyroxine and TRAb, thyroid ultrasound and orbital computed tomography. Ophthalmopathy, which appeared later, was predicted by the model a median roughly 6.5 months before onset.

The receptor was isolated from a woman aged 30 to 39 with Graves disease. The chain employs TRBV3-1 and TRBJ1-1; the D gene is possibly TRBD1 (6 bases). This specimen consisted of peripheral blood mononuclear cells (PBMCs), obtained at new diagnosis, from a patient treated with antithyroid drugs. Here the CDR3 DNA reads TGTGCCAGCAGCCATCATTCCCTGGGGGCAGGGCAGGAAGCTTTCTTT. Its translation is CASSHHSLGAGQEAFF.